This T cell receptor (beta chain) was documented in a study of blood T cell repertoires in COVID-19. On the study more broadly: The samples span acute and convalescent COVID-19 from the United States, Italy and Spain.

Sequenced by immunoSEQ multiplex PCR; TCRdb stores in-frame clones only, minus some. Here the sample spans approximately 150,000 clones, roughly 86% being singletons. Patients at the Seattle site were enrolled during active infection and followed longitudinally. The germline gives CDR1 SGHTA, CDR2 FQGNSA. The V and J ends lost 1 base and 1 base, in that order; junction bases with no gene match: 8. This CDR3 comprises 17 residues. The chain employs TRBV7-2 and TRBJ2-3; 7 bases line up with TRBD2. Sequenced material: peripheral blood. The TCR comes from a woman of 80 years or more with COVID-19, enrolled during active disease. CDR3 nucleotides: TGTGCCAGCAGCTTAGACCCCAGCGGGGTCGGCACAGATACGCAGTATTTT. This translates into CASSLDPSGVGTDTQYF.